The clone carrying this T cell receptor beta chain was seen many times. Specified time point: newly diagnosed GD, antithyroid drugs for less than 3 months. The TCR library used RNA extracted from PBMCs. The source of the sample is a study of regulatory T cells in long-lasting Graves disease. Construction of TCR beta libraries relied on iRepertoire HTBI primers and on Arm-PCR targeting CDR3 regions. TCRdb analysed the multiplex PCR reads with MiXCR anew, one entry per CDR3 protein. The sample has about 320,000 distinct CDR3 sequences; about a sixth are singletons. CDR1 and CDR2 (germline): MNHEY, SVGAGI. Trimming removed 0 bases from V and 6 bases from J; junction bases left unmatched: 6. This CDR3 has 16 amino acids.

This specimen consisted of peripheral blood mononuclear cells (PBMCs), obtained at new diagnosis, from a patient treated with antithyroid drugs. This chain joins TRBV6-5 and TRBJ2-1, with TRBD2 matching 9 bases. The receptor's source is a female donor with Graves disease. CDR3 region: CASSYSAGGPGNEQFF. The CDR3 nucleotides are TGTGCCAGCAGTTACTCGGCGGGAGGGCCGGGCAATGAGCAGTTCTTC.